The rows below give T cell receptor beta chains drawn from one sample of a study of technical replicates of blood from several donors. The table came from immunoSEQ multiplex PCR; TCRdb's copy has only in-frame clones and leaves some out. The sample contains roughly 100,000 clones, about 94% of which appear only once. The sequenced sample consisted of T cells isolated from PBMCs. Receptors originate from a human donor in good health. CDR3s include the opening cysteine and the closing phenylalanine or tryptophan. The order of the fields is V gene, D gene, clone size, J gene, CDR3 DNA, CDR3 protein. D genes are given only for firm matches. Size is omitted from some rows. Given values are once, few, many or a class for expanded clones.

TRBV28	TRBD1	NA	TRBJ2-1	TGTGCCAGCAGTTTAGCGGGACAGGGGATATTCGGGCAGTTCTTC	CASSLAGQGIFGQFF
TRBV19	TRBD2	NA	TRBJ2-1	TGTGCCACAAGGCCTTCGACTAGCGGGAGGGCCTACGATGAGCAGTTCTTC	CATRPSTSGRAYDEQFF
TRBV5-1	NA	NA	TRBJ2-7	TGCGCCAGCAGCCGACAGGCATTCGGTCCCTACGAGCAGTACTTC	CASSRQAFGPYEQYF
TRBV7-6	NA	once	TRBJ2-7	TGTGCCAGCAGCCACCCTATGAACCAGGGGCGAAGAAACTACGAGCAGTACTTC	CASSHPMNQGRRNYEQYF
TRBV28	NA	once	TRBJ2-3	TGTGCCAGCAGTTTTGCGGGCCTACCCCGCGCAGATACGCAGTATTTT	CASSFAGLPRADTQYF
TRBV6-6	TRBD1	NA	TRBJ2-2	TGTGCCAGCAGTTACGGGACAGGGCGCACCGGGGAGCTGTTTTTT	CASSYGTGRTGELFF
TRBV2	NA	NA	TRBJ1-3	TGTGCCAGCAAACTCAGCCCCGGGACACTGGGAAACACCATATATTTT	CASKLSPGTLGNTIYF
TRBV10-2	NA	NA	TRBJ1-3	TGCGCCAGCAGTGACAGGGCTGGGGGAAACACCATATATTTT	CASSDRAGGNTIYF
TRBV9	NA	NA	TRBJ1-1	TGTGCCAGCAGCGTAGGCGACAGGAGGAACACTGAAGCTTTCTTT	CASSVGDRRNTEAFF
TRBV13	TRBD2	NA	TRBJ2-5	TGTGCCAGCACCCGAACCACGGGAGGGTTGGAGACCCAGTACTTC	CASTRTTGGLETQYF
TRBV27	NA	NA	TRBJ1-3	TGTGCCAGCAGTCGTGGCACTGGAAACACCATATATTTT	CASSRGTGNTIYF
TRBV19	TRBD2	NA	TRBJ2-5	TGTGCCAGTAGTGCCGGGACTAGCGGGAGGAGGGAGACCCAGTACTTC	CASSAGTSGRRETQYF
TRBV28	TRBD2	once	TRBJ2-3	TGTGCCAGCAGTTTACCCAGCGGGAGAATCCCAGATACGCAGTATTTT	CASSLPSGRIPDTQYF
TRBV5-6	NA	NA	TRBJ1-2	TGTGCCAGCAGCTTTTTGTCCGGGAACTATGGCTACACCTTC	CASSFLSGNYGYTF
TRBV29-1	NA	once	TRBJ1-4	TGCAGCGTTGGGTGGGGCGCTAATGAAAAACTGTTTTTT	CSVGWGANEKLFF
TRBV7-9	TRBD1	NA	TRBJ2-3	TGTGCCAGCAGCTTAGGGGACAGGTTGCAGTATTTT	CASSLGDRLQYF
TRBV7-9	NA	NA	TRBJ2-3	TGTGCCAGCAGCTTGCAGGGAACCCCCGATACGCAGTATTTT	CASSLQGTPDTQYF
TRBV30	TRBD1	NA	TRBJ1-1	TGTGCCTGGAGTGTAGACGGGGACAGATATGCTTTCTTT	CAWSVDGDRYAFF
TRBV7-8	TRBD2	NA	TRBJ2-3	TGTGCCAGCAGCTTAGCTATAGGCGGCGGAGCGGGAGGTATGCCGCAGTATTTT	CASSLAIGGGAGGMPQYF
TRBV29-1	TRBD2	NA	TRBJ2-1	TGCAGCGTTACCTCTGGCGGGGGGGCCTACAATGAGCAGTTCTTC	CSVTSGGGAYNEQFF
TRBV6-1	TRBD2	NA	TRBJ2-7	TGTGCCAGCAGTGAAGCGCCTAGCGGGGGGTACGAGCAGTACTTC	CASSEAPSGGYEQYF
TRBV18	TRBD1	NA	TRBJ2-3	TGTGCCAGCTCACCACGACTCGGACAGGGAAGACCAGATACGCAGTATTTT	CASSPRLGQGRPDTQYF
TRBV30	NA	NA	TRBJ1-3	TGTGCCTGGAGTCGTCTCCAACTGGGACTTCGGTCCTTGGACACCATATATTTT	CAWSRLQLGLRSLDTIYF
TRBV6-5	NA	NA	TRBJ1-1	TGTGCCAGCAGAGGACAGAAGAACACTGAAGCTTTCTTT	CASRGQKNTEAFF
TRBV4-1	NA	NA	TRBJ1-4	TGCGCCAGCAGCCGCCCAAGGGGGGGCGGCGGGGCAACTAATGAAAAACTGTTTTTT	CASSRPRGGGGATNEKLFF
TRBV11-2	TRBD2	NA	TRBJ2-5	TGTGCCAGCAGCCCCCGGGGTAGCGGGCTGGGTTTTTTGTTGGAGACCCAGTACTTC	CASSPRGSGLGFLLETQYF
TRBV5-1	NA	NA	TRBJ2-3	TGCGCCAGCAGCTTGTTTATCGGGGGAGGCACAGATACGCAGTATTTT	CASSLFIGGGTDTQYF
TRBV9	TRBD1	NA	TRBJ2-7	TGTGCCAGCAGCGCGGGACAGGGGTTCAAGAACGAGCAGTACTTC	CASSAGQGFKNEQYF
TRBV7-9	NA	NA	TRBJ1-1	TGTGCCAGCAGCTTGATGCAGGGAAACACTGAAGCTTTCTTT	CASSLMQGNTEAFF
TRBV27	NA	NA	TRBJ2-3	TGTGCCAGCAGTGGGACTTCTTTCACAGATACGCAGTATTTT	CASSGTSFTDTQYF
TRBV27	TRBD1	NA	TRBJ1-1	TGTGCCAGCAGTTTTGGGACAGGGATTATGAACACTGAAGCTTTCTTT	CASSFGTGIMNTEAFF
TRBV9	TRBD2	NA	TRBJ2-7	TGTGCCAGCAGCGGGACTAGTGCGTACGAGCAGTACTTC	CASSGTSAYEQYF
TRBV11-3	TRBD2	NA	TRBJ2-1	TGTGCCAGCAGCCGACCCCGGGCTAGGGAGGGTGAGCAGTTCTTC	CASSRPRAREGEQFF
TRBV5-1	TRBD2	NA	TRBJ2-3	TGCGCCAGCAGCTACCTAGCGGGGGGGGGAGATACGCAGTATTTT	CASSYLAGGGDTQYF
TRBV5-1	TRBD2	NA	TRBJ2-1	TGCGCCAGCAGCTTGAGGGCGGGGGGGGACAATGAGCAGTTCTTC	CASSLRAGGDNEQFF
TRBV28	NA	NA	TRBJ2-7	TGTGCCAGCAGTTTGGCCAGGGATTACTACGAGCAGTACTTC	CASSLARDYYEQYF
TRBV4-1	TRBD1	NA	TRBJ2-1	TGCGCCAGCAGCCACGTCGGGACAGTTACCTACAATGAGCAGTTCTTC	CASSHVGTVTYNEQFF
TRBV4-2	NA	once	TRBJ1-1	TGTGCCAGCAGCTTCCGCTCCGGACAGAGGAACACTGAAGCTTTCTTT	CASSFRSGQRNTEAFF
TRBV27	NA	NA	TRBJ2-7	TGTGCCAGCAGTTTATCCCCTGTAAGCCGGTCCTACGAGCAGTACTTC	CASSLSPVSRSYEQYF
TRBV5-1	TRBD1	NA	TRBJ1-1	TGCGCCAGCAGCTTGGCCCCCGGACAGGGGGCAAACACTGAAGCTTTCTTT	CASSLAPGQGANTEAFF
TRBV7-9	NA	NA	TRBJ2-3	TGTGCCAGCAGCTTATTTCAGGGCGCAGATACGCAGTATTTT	CASSLFQGADTQYF
TRBV9	TRBD2	NA	TRBJ2-7	TGTGCCAGCAGCGGGGAGGGGTCCTCCTACGAGCAGTACTTC	CASSGEGSSYEQYF
TRBV6-1	NA	NA	TRBJ1-5	TGTGCCAGCAGTGTAGGGGTTAGCAATCAGCCCCAGCATTTT	CASSVGVSNQPQHF
TRBV7-9	NA	NA	TRBJ1-5	TGTGCCAGCAGCTTAGGCTCCGGGATCCCAGCCAATCAGCCCCAGCATTTT	CASSLGSGIPANQPQHF
TRBV27	NA	NA	TRBJ1-2	TGTGCCAGCAGTTCCTGGGGGGATGGCTACACCTTC	CASSSWGDGYTF